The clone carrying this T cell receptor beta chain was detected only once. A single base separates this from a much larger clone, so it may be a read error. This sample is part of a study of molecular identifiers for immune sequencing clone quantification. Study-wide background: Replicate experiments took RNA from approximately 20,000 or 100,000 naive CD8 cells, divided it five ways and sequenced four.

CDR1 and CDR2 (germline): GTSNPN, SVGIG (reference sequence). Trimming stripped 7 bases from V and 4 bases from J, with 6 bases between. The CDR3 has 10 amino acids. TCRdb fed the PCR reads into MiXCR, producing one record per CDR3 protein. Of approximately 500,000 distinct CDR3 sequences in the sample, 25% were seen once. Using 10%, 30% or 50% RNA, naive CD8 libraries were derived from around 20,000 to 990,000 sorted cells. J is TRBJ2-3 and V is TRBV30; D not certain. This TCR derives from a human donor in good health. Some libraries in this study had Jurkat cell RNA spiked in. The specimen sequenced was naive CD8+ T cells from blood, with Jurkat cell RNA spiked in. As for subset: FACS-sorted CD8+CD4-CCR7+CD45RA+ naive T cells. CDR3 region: CAFSADTQYF. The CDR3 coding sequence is TGTGCCTTCAGCGCAGATACGCAGTATTTT.